The next 6 T cell receptor beta chains were all read from a single sample in a study of siplizumab effects on memory and regulatory T cells. Produced via immunoSEQ multiplex PCR; TCRdb's table is partial and in-frame only. The sample consists of 50,000 to 55,000 clones, roughly 97% of them appearing once. Specimen: naive CD4+ T cells sorted from blood. Receptor source: a human donor in good health.

This chain uses TRBV13 with TRBJ2-7; D may match TRBD1 or TRBD2 (5 bases each). V was shortened by 1 base and J by 4 bases, with 14 bases between the two germline ends. From germline, CDR1 is PRHDT and CDR2 FYEKMQ (reference sequence). This CDR3 region has 15 residues. This CDR3 is CASSLAGPSRYEQYF. The CDR3 DNA is TGTGCCAGCAGCTTAGCGGGGCCTTCCCGTTACGAGCAGTACTTC.

The CDR3 is CASSVDLAFPDTQYF. The CDR3 DNA reads TGTGCCAGCAGCGTAGACCTAGCATTCCCAGATACGCAGTATTTT. The genes are TRBV9 and TRBJ2-3; a weak D match, TRBD2 (5 bases). The CDR3 has 15 amino acids. The V end was cut by 0 bases, the J end by 4 bases, with 12 bases between. Germline CDR1 is SGDLS and CDR2 is YYNGEE.

The chain has TRBV7-8 and TRBJ1-2; perhaps TRBD1 as D (6 bases). The CDR3 extends over 15 amino acids. Germline assignment: CDR1 SGHVS and CDR2 FQNEAQ. V lost 1 base and J 3 bases, leaving 12 bases between the germline ends. The CDR3 region has the DNA TGTGCCAGCAGCTTAGGGGGGGGCGAATACTATGGCTACACCTTC. It codes for CASSLGGGEYYGYTF.

This sequence joins TRBV27 and TRBJ2-3; 9 nucleotides match TRBD2. The V gene end was trimmed by 3 bases and the J gene end by 2 bases; junction bases not matched to a gene: 6. The germline V gene encodes CDR1 MNHEY and CDR2 SMNVEV (reference sequence). The CDR3 is 16 amino acids. CDR3 loop: CASSFSGLAYTDTQYF. CDR3 DNA sequence: TGTGCCAGCAGTTTCTCCGGACTAGCGTACACAGATACGCAGTATTTT.

This sequence joins TRBV19 and TRBJ2-1; 11 nucleotides line up with TRBD2. This CDR3 is 18 amino acids long. Germline V gene data show CDR1 as LNHDA and CDR2 as SQIVND (reference sequence). With 5 bases clipped from V and 8 bases from J, the junction kept 17 bases outside the gene matches. The CDR3 region has the DNA TGTGCCAGTAGTCCCGGGAGGGGTATAGCGGGAGGGCCTCATGAGCAGTTCTTC. It encodes CASSPGRGIAGGPHEQFF.

The chain links TRBV5-1 to TRBJ2-7; D unclear. The CDR3 is 14 amino acids. Trimming removed 1 base at V and 0 bases at J, with 8 bases between. The germline CDR1 and CDR2 sequences are SGHRS and YFSETQ. CDR3 sequence reads: CASSLYPSSYEQYF. CDR3 bases: TGCGCCAGCAGCTTGTATCCGAGCTCCTACGAGCAGTACTTC.